A single sample is the source of the 12 T cell receptor beta chains below, sequenced in a study of blood T cell repertoires in COVID-19. The protocol was immunoSEQ multiplex PCR, while the TCRdb copy is restricted to in-frame clones and leaves out a portion. This sample has some 250,000 clones, with roughly 80% found just once. Source material: peripheral blood. The receptor set was obtained from a woman aged 80 or over with acute or convalescent COVID-19.

A word on this clone: The sample holds other DNA sequences that translate to the same CDR3. This sequence joins TRBV19 and TRBJ1-5; 7 bases line up with TRBD1. Germline CDR1 LNHDA, CDR2 SQIVND (reference sequence). CDR3 size: 14 residues. With V trimmed by 2 bases and J by 6 bases, 4 bases remained unmatched. CDR3 DNA sequence: TGTGCCAGTAGTATAAGACAGGGAGTTCAGCCCCAGCATTTT. As protein: CASSIRQGVQPQHF.

The chain has TRBV30 and TRBJ2-1; 7 nucleotides agree with TRBD2. The CDR3 runs to 15 residues. Germline V gene data show CDR1 as GTSNPN and CDR2 as SVGIG (reference sequence). V dropped 0 bases and J dropped 8; count of bases not matched to a gene: 10. The CDR3 nucleotides read TGTGCCTGGAGTGTACTGGGCGGGAGTAGGTATGAGCAGTTCTTC. Residues: CAWSVLGGSRYEQFF.

J is TRBJ1-1 and V is TRBV28; TRBD1 agrees at 7 bases. Germline loops: CDR1 MDHEN, CDR2 SYDVKM. The CDR3 runs to 13 residues. Losses at the gene ends were 3 bases for V and 6 bases for J; bases not matched to a gene: 4. The chain's CDR3 is CASSFNRGAEAFF. DNA of the CDR3: TGTGCCAGCAGTTTTAACAGGGGCGCTGAAGCTTTCTTT.

The V call is TRBV3-1 (or the pseudogene TRBV3-2), the J call TRBJ1-2; 8 bases align to TRBD1. The CDR3 is 17 amino acids. Germline V CDR1 and CDR2: LGHDT, YNNKEL (reference sequence). J was trimmed by 2 bases and V by 1 base; bases with no gene match: 9. In DNA form, the CDR3 reads TGTGCCAGCAGCCAAGTTATCGGACAGGGAGAAAACTATGGCTACACCTTC. Amino acids: CASSQVIGQGENYGYTF.

V and J are TRBV18 and TRBJ1-2; 9 bases are shared with TRBD1. This CDR3 is built from 13 residues. Looked up from germline, CDR1 is KGHSH and CDR2 is LQKENI. The V and J ends lost 6 bases and 6 bases, in that order; junction bases with no gene match: 5. For the CDR3, the DNA is TGTGCCAGCTCTGCCGGGACAGGGAATGGCTACACCTTC. This translates into CASSAGTGNGYTF.

V is TRBV19 and J is TRBJ2-6; D remains unclear. This CDR3 comprises 15 residues. With 5 bases removed from V and 1 base from J, the gap between germline ends came to 9 bases. Germline V CDR1 and CDR2: LNHDA, SQIVND (reference sequence). The CDR3, as DNA: TGTGCCAGTAGTCCCCTTTCTTCTGGGGCCAACGTCCTGACTTTC. Translating gives CASSPLSSGANVLTF.

The chain couples TRBV4-1 to TRBJ1-6; 8 nucleotides line up with TRBD1. This CDR3 region has 15 residues. V lost 2 bases, J lost 7 bases, and 4 bases stayed unmatched. The V gene's germline CDR1 is MGHRA and CDR2 YSYEKL. The CDR3 DNA sequence: TGCGCCAGCAGCCAAAGGACAGGGTCCAATTCACCCCTCCACTTT. It codes for CASSQRTGSNSPLHF.

The chain combines TRBV7-2 with TRBJ1-2, with TRBD1 as a possible D gene (6 bases). The germline V gene has CDR1 SGHTA and CDR2 FQGNSA. The CDR3 sequence is 13 residues long. The V end lost 5 bases, the J end lost 5 bases, and 12 bases lay between the germline ends. This CDR3 reads CASSQDSLYGYTF. CDR3 DNA: TGTGCCAGCAGCCAGGACAGTCTATATGGCTACACCTTC.

This clone appeared once. The rearrangement uses TRBV30 and TRBJ1-2; TRBD1 matches at 9 bases. Germline V lookup: CDR1 GTSNPN, CDR2 SVGIG (reference sequence). J lost 10 bases, V lost 3 bases, and 9 bases had no gene match. The CDR3 runs 13 residues. CDR3 in DNA: TGTGCCTGGAGAGACAGGGGGGTTGGTGACTACACCTTC. Translating it yields CAWRDRGVGDYTF.

This sequence joins TRBV18 and TRBJ1-2; TRBD1 is a possible D gene (6 bases). The CDR3 contains 14 residues. CDR1 is KGHSH, CDR2 LQKENI, per germline. With 1 base removed from V and 6 bases from J, the gap between germline ends came to 12 bases. CDR3 amino acids: CASSPRSQGHGYTF. The DNA of the CDR3 is TGTGCCAGCTCACCACGGTCACAGGGACATGGCTACACCTTC. Based on the CDR3 plus reference TRBV18 and TRBJ1-2, the full variable domain is NAGVMQNPRHLVRRRGQEARLRCSPMKGHSHVYWYRQLPEEGLKFMVYLQKENIIDESGMPKERFSAEFPKEGPSILRIQQVVRGDSAAYFCASSPRSQGHGYTFGSGTRLTVV.

V and J are TRBV28 and TRBJ2-5; TRBD1 matches 7 bases. Germline V gives CDR1 MDHEN, CDR2 SYDVKM. V lost 7 bases and J lost 1; bases outside the gene matches: 6. The CDR3 has 14 amino acids. CDR3 coding DNA: TGTGCCAGCAAGACTGGGACAGCCCAAGAGACCCAGTACTTC. It yields the protein CASKTGTAQETQYF.

The chain couples TRBV30 to TRBJ2-1; TRBD2 aligns across 9 bases. The CDR3 has 14 residues. The J segment lost 7 bases and the V segment lost 5 bases, leaving 9 bases of the junction unmatched. Germline assignment: CDR1 GTSNPN and CDR2 SVGIG (reference sequence). The CDR3 spells CAWGLSGSRNEQFF. For the CDR3, the DNA is TGTGCCTGGGGACTTAGCGGGAGTAGGAATGAGCAGTTCTTC.